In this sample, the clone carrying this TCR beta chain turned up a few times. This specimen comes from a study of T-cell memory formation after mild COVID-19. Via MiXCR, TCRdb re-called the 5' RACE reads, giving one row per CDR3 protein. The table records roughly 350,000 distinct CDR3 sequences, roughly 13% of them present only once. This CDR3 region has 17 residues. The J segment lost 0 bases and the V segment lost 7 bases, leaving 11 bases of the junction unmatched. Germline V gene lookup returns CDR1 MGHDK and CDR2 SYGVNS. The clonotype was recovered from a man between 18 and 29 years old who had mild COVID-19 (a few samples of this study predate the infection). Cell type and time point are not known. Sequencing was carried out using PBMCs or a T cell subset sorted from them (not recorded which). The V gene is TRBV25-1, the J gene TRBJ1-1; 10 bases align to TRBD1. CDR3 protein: CASKKTGTGVLNTEAFF. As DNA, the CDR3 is TGTGCCAGCAAAAAAACCGGGACAGGGGTCTTGAACACTGAAGCTTTCTTT.